The entry below gives a single T cell receptor (beta chain) sequence along with its context. The sample is drawn from a study of Graves' ophthalmopathy and Graves' hyperthyroidism. Overall study: Stable hyperthyroidism was defined by absence of ophthalmopathy within 18 months of follow-up.

Amplified material comprised TCR beta CDR3 regions derived from RNA transcripts. First-round RT-PCR employed HTBI primers, with a second-round multiplex PCR after it. TCRdb passed the multiplex PCR reads through MiXCR, listing each CDR3 protein once. This sample has 560,000 or so distinct CDR3 sequences; under 40% occur once, and the top ten carry about 4.6%. Ineligible for inclusion were patients with other autoimmune diseases, uncontrolled infections, pregnancy or lactation. Material for sequencing was peripheral blood or thyroid tissue (not recorded which). The TCR comes from an adult man with Graves' hyperthyroidism.

CDR3 nucleotide sequence: TGCAGTGCTAATACGGGACAGCCTAAAGAGACCCAGTACTTC. As protein: CSANTGQPKETQYF. The chain joins TRBV20-1 to TRBJ2-5; 7 positions agree with TRBD1. CDR3 length: 14 amino acids. Germline CDR1 reads DFQATT; CDR2 reads SNEGSKA (reference sequence). The V gene end was trimmed by 4 bases and the J gene end by 3 bases; junction bases not matched to a gene: 8.